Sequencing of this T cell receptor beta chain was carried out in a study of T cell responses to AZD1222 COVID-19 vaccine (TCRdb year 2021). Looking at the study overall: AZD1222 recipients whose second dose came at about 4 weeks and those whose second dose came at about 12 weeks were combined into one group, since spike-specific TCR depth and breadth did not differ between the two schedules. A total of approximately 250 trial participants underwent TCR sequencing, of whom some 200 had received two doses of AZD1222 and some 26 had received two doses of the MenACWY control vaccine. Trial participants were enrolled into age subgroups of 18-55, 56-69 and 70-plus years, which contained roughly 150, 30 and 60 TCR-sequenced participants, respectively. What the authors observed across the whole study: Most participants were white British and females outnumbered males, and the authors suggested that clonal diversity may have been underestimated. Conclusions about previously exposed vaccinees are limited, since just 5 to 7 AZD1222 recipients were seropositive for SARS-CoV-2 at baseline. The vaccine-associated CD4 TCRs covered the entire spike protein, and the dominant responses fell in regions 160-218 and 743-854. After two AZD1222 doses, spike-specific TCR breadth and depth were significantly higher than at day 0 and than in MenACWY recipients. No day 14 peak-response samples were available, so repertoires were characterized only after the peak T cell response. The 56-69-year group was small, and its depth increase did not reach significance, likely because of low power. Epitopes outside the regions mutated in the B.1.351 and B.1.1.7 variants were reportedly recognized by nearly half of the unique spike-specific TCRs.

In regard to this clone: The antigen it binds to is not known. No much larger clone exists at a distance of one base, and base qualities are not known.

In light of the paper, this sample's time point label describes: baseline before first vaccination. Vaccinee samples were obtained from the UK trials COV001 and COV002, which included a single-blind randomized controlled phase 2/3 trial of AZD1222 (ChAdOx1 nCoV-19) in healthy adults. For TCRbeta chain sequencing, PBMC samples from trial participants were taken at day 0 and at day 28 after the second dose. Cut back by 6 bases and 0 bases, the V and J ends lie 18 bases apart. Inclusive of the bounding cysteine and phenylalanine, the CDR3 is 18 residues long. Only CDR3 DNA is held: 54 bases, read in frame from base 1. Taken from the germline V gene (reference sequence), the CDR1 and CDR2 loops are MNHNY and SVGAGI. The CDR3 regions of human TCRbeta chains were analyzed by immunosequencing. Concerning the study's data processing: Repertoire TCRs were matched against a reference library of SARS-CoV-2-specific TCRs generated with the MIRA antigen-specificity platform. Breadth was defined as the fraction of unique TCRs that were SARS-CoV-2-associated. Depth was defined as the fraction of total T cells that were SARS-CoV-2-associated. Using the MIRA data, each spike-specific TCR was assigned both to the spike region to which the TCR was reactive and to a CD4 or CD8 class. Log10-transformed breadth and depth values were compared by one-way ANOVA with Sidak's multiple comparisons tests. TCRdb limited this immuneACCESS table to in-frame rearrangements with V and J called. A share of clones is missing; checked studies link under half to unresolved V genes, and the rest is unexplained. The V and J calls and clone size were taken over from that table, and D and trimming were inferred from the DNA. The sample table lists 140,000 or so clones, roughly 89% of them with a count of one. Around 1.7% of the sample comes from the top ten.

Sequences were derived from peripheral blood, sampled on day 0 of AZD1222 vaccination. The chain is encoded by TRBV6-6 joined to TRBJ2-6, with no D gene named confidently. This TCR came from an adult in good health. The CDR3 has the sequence CASSRRFSFGSGANVLTF. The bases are TGTGCCAGCAGCCGACGTTTCTCCTTCGGCTCTGGGGCCAACGTCCTGACTTTC.